One sample yielded the 24 T cell receptor beta chains listed below, sequenced in a study of T cell repertoires in cytomegalovirus infection. One entry per CDR3 protein, called by TCRdb with MiXCR from the reads. The sample lists approximately 180,000 distinct CDR3 sequences; more than 9% were seen once. The specimen was PBMCs. All receptors derive from a human donor in good health (CMV status not recorded). Some clones in this sample may be carry-over from other donors' samples.

This clonotype has ten or more counts. V gene TRBV29-1 combines with J gene TRBJ1-2; perhaps TRBD1 as D (5 bases). The germline V gene encodes CDR1 SQVTM and CDR2 ANQGSEA. The CDR3 is 14 residues long. The ends were cut back, 0 bases at V and 3 bases at J, with 11 bases in the middle. The CDR3 sequence: CSVEDVDRDYGYTF. CDR3 bases: TGCAGCGTTGAAGACGTTGACAGAGACTATGGCTACACCTTC.

This clonotype appeared many times. This chain uses TRBV30 with TRBJ2-1; D not resolved. In germline, CDR1 is GTSNPN, CDR2 SVGIG (reference sequence). There are 12 residues in the CDR3. V was shortened by 1 base and J by 4 bases, with 5 bases between the two germline ends. The CDR3 loop reads CAWSGPYNEQFF. The CDR3 DNA reads TGTGCCTGGAGTGGCCCTTACAATGAGCAGTTCTTC. The full variable domain, completed using reference TRBV30 and TRBJ2-1, is SQTIHQWPATLVQPVGSPLSLECTVEGTSNPNLYWYRQAAGRGLQLLFYSVGIGQISSEVPQNLSASRPQDRQFILSSKKLLLSDSGFYLCAWSGPYNEQFFGPGTRLTVL.

The sample holds a few counts of this clonotype. One end of the junction varies from germline; a read error may be responsible. J is TRBJ2-2 and V is TRBV7-2; the match to TRBD2 covers 7 bases. Germline V CDR1 and CDR2: SGHTA, FQGNSA. CDR3 length: 16 amino acids. CDR3 DNA sequence: TGTGTCAGCAGCTACCAAGCGGGACGTACCACCGGGGAGCTGTTTTTT. This sequence encodes CVSSYQAGRTTGELFF.

This clonotype was seen many times. The rearrangement joins TRBV11-2 to TRBJ1-1; D gene unclear. Germline loops: CDR1 SGHAT, CDR2 FQNNGV. CDR3 size: 11 residues. The V gene lost 8 bases and the J gene lost 1 base, with 5 bases spanning the gap. The DNA of the CDR3 is TGTGCCAGCCAGGCGAACACTGAAGCTTTCTTT. Its protein product is CASQANTEAFF.

As to this clonotype: Being one base from a much bigger clone, this may be a read error. J is TRBJ1-4 and V is TRBV12-3 or TRBV12-4, with 8 nucleotides matching TRBD1. The CDR3 has 13 amino acids. The CDR3 spells CASSRTGHEKLLF. Written as DNA, the CDR3 is TGTGCCAGCTCCCGGACAGGGCACGAAAAACTGCTTTTT.

This clonotype has a count of ten or more. V gene TRBV7-2 combines with J gene TRBJ1-1; no reliable D call. The CDR3 has 12 amino acids. Germline values: CDR1 SGHTA, CDR2 FQGNSA. Deletions cut 5 bases from V and 7 bases from J, with 11 bases between. CDR3 nucleotide sequence: TGTGCCAGCAGCATCCCTCCGGGTGAAGCTTTCTTT. It encodes CASSIPPGEAFF.

This clonotype was seen at least ten times. The gene calls are TRBV7-2 and TRBJ2-5; 9 bases are shared with TRBD2. Germline V gives CDR1 SGHTA, CDR2 FQGNSA. The length of the CDR3 is 16 residues. V gave up 2 bases and J gave up 4 bases; unmatched junction bases: 8. CDR3 region: CASSLNPSGIGETQYF. In DNA, the CDR3 is TGTGCCAGCAGCTTAAACCCTAGCGGGATCGGAGAGACCCAGTACTTC.

This chain connects TRBV23-1 to TRBJ1-4, with a possible D match to TRBD1 (5 bases). TRBV23-1 belongs to the ORF category, with a function that is uncertain. There are 13 residues in the CDR3. Trimming removed 3 bases from V and 3 bases from J, with 5 bases in between. In nucleotides, the CDR3 is TGCGCCAGCAGTCAGGGACCTAATGAAAAACTGTTTTTT. Translating gives CASSQGPNEKLFF.

There are a few counts of this clonotype. The chain uses TRBV2 and TRBJ2-7; no clear D. Trimming took off 7 bases at V and 0 bases at J, with 7 bases between the two ends. CDR1 is SNHLY and CDR2 is FYNNEI in the germline V gene. CDR3 length: 12 amino acids. The CDR3 loop is CASKLRSYEQYF. CDR3 in DNA: TGTGCCAGCAAGCTGCGCTCCTACGAGCAGTACTTC.

The sample holds many counts of this clonotype. The chain is built from TRBV7-9 and TRBJ1-2; D might be TRBD1 (5 bases). The ends were cut back, 5 bases at V and 6 bases at J, with 19 bases in the middle. This CDR3 comprises 15 residues. Germline V lookup: CDR1 SEHNR, CDR2 FQNEAQ (reference sequence). The chain's CDR3 is CASSPNVGTADGYTF. The DNA for the CDR3 is TGTGCCAGCAGCCCCAACGTGGGGACCGCGGATGGCTACACCTTC.

There are many counts of this clonotype. The chain uses TRBV12-3 or TRBV12-4 and TRBJ2-3; 9 bases line up with TRBD2. The CDR3 has 16 residues. V was clipped by 1 base and J by 4 bases; unmatched bases: 6. CDR3 coding DNA: TGTGCCAGCAGTTTAGAATTAGCGGGAGTTCCAGATACGCAGTATTTT. This translates into CASSLELAGVPDTQYF.

V usage is TRBV11-3 and J usage is TRBJ2-5, with TRBD1 matching 11 bases. Germline V gene lookup returns CDR1 SGHNT and CDR2 YENEEA. This CDR3 has 16 amino acids. V was clipped by 2 bases and J by 1 base; unmatched bases: 3. Here the CDR3 reads CASSLYGTGGQETQYF. In DNA form, the CDR3 reads TGTGCCAGCAGCTTATATGGGACAGGGGGCCAAGAGACCCAGTACTTC.

The CDR3 here is CASSTDRVGTEAFF. The CDR3 bases are TGTGCCAGTAGTACAGACAGGGTAGGGACTGAAGCTTTCTTT. The chain joins TRBV19 to TRBJ1-1; the match to TRBD1 covers 7 bases. In germline, CDR1 is LNHDA, CDR2 SQIVND (reference sequence). J gave up 5 bases and V 4 bases, and 7 bases lay outside the gene matches. This CDR3 is built from 14 residues. The full variable domain, with the rest looked up from reference TRBV19 and TRBJ1-1, is DGGITQSPKYLFRKEGQNVTLSCEQNLNHDAMYWYRQDPGQGLRLIYYSQIVNDFQKGDIAEGYSVSREKKESFPLTVTSAQKNPTAFYLCASSTDRVGTEAFFGQGTRLTVV.

As for this clonotype: A much bigger clone sits one base away, suggesting this may be a read error. The chain combines TRBV11-2 with TRBJ2-2; weak D call: TRBD1 (6 bases). V gave up 2 bases and J gave up 6 bases, with 16 bases separating them. This CDR3 has 16 residues. Per germline, CDR1 SGHAT and CDR2 FQNNGV. CDR3 residues: CASSLLLGAGSGELFF. As DNA, the CDR3 is TGTGCCAGCAGCTTATTGTTGGGGGCAGGCTCCGGGGAGCTGTTTTTT.

This clonotype appeared a few times. The gene calls are TRBV10-3 and TRBJ1-1, with D unclear. CDR1 is ENHRY, CDR2 SYGVKD, per germline. With 0 bases removed from V and 6 bases from J, the gap between germline ends came to 8 bases. This CDR3 comprises 13 residues. The CDR3 is CAISESSGAEAFF. The CDR3 coding sequence is TGTGCCATCAGTGAGTCGAGCGGGGCTGAAGCTTTCTTT.

Details on this clonotype: A much larger clone is a single base away; this may be a read error. The rearrangement joins TRBV27 to TRBJ1-1; D is unresolved. Germline V gene lookup returns CDR1 MNHEY and CDR2 SMNVEV (reference sequence). This CDR3 contains 11 residues. CDR3 residues: CATIGYTEAYF. The CDR3, as DNA: TGTGCCACCATAGGGTACACTGAAGCTTACTTT.

This clonotype was seen at least ten times. This chain joins TRBV7-2 and TRBJ2-7, with D maybe TRBD1 (5 bases). CDR1 is SGHTA, CDR2 FQGNSA, per germline. The CDR3 has 14 residues. The V gene lost 5 bases and the J gene lost 6 bases, with 17 bases spanning the gap. CDR3 loop: CASSLGHLRAEQYF. CDR3 DNA: TGTGCCAGCAGCCTCGGACACTTAAGGGCCGAGCAGTACTTC.

The chain employs TRBV5-6 and TRBJ1-1, with D possibly being TRBD1 (5 bases). Trimming stripped 6 bases from V and 6 bases from J, with 12 bases between. Germline CDR1 and CDR2: SGHDT and YYEEEE. This CDR3 region has 12 residues. CDR3 bases: TGTGCCAGCACCATGGGGGGGTCTGAAGCTTTCTTT. Residues: CASTMGGSEAFF.

This clonotype showed up many times. This rearrangement joins TRBV30 to TRBJ1-5; D uncertain. Germline V gives CDR1 GTSNPN, CDR2 SVGIG (reference sequence). V shed 0 bases and J shed 4 bases, with 16 bases lying between them. The CDR3 extends over 16 amino acids. The CDR3 spells CAWSVPPSTSNQPQHF. DNA for the CDR3: TGTGCCTGGAGTGTGCCCCCCTCCACCTCGAATCAGCCCCAGCATTTT.

The CDR3 loop reads CAISSGRDYGYTF. DNA of the CDR3: TGTGCCATCAGCTCGGGACGGGACTATGGCTACACCTTC. The chain carries TRBV10-3 and TRBJ1-2; D may be TRBD1 (5 bases). The CDR3 covers 13 residues. The V gene's germline CDR1 is ENHRY and CDR2 SYGVKD. Trimming removed 6 bases from V and 3 bases from J, with 11 bases in between.

This clonotype has at least ten counts. The rearrangement uses TRBV7-8 and TRBJ1-1, with 7 bases that match TRBD1. The CDR3 loop spans 18 amino acids. Germline CDR1 reads SGHVS; CDR2 reads FQNEAQ. Trimming removed 4 bases from V and 5 bases from J; junction bases left unmatched: 19. CDR3 nucleotides: TGTGCCAGCAGCTCCATCCGGGACAGAGGGTGGTTCAGGACTGAAGCTTTCTTT. It translates to CASSSIRDRGWFRTEAFF. The complete variable domain, with remaining parts taken from reference TRBV7-8 and TRBJ1-1, reads GAGVSQSPRYKVAKRGQDVALRCDPISGHVSLFWYQQALGQGPEFLTYFQNEAQLDKSGLPSDRFFAERPEGSVSTLKIQRTQQEDSAVYLCASSSIRDRGWFRTEAFFGQGTRLTVV.

This clonotype was detected many times. This chain uses TRBV12-3 or TRBV12-4 with TRBJ2-7, with 16 positions matching TRBD2. CDR3 length: 19 amino acids. With 6 bases clipped from V and 5 bases from J, the junction kept 16 bases outside the gene matches. CDR3 sequence: CASSIEPGLAGGPINEQYF. CDR3 bases: TGTGCCAGCAGCATAGAGCCGGGACTAGCGGGAGGGCCGATCAACGAGCAGTACTTC.

This clonotype came up a few times. The rearrangement uses TRBV18 and TRBJ1-1; 9 nucleotides line up with TRBD1. Germline-derived CDR1 and CDR2 are KGHSH and LQKENI. This CDR3 comprises 16 residues. Trimming took 3 bases from V and 4 from J; bases not matched to a gene: 9. In DNA form, the CDR3 reads TGTGCCAGCTCACCGGGACAGGGCTCTTTGGGCACTGAAGCTTTCTTT. Translation: CASSPGQGSLGTEAFF.

This clonotype was recorded at least ten times. The chain employs TRBV7-2 and TRBJ1-2; 8 nucleotides agree with TRBD1. The V gene end was trimmed by 5 bases and the J gene end by 4 bases; junction bases not matched to a gene: 3. The CDR3 runs 13 residues. Germline assignment: CDR1 SGHTA and CDR2 FQGNSA. CDR3 in amino acids: CASSLGQGYGYTF. The DNA for the CDR3 is TGTGCCAGCAGCCTCGGACAGGGCTATGGCTACACCTTC.